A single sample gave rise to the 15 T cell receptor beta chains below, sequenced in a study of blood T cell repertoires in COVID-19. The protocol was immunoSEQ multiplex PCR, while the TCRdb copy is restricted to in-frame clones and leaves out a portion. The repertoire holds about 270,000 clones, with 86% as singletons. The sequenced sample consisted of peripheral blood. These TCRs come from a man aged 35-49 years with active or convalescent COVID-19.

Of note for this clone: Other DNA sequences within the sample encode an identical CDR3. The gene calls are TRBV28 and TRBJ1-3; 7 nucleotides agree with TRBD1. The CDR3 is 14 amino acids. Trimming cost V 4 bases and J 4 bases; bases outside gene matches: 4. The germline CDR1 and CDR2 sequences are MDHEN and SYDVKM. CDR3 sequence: CASSSTGLGNTIYF. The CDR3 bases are TGTGCCAGCAGTTCGACAGGGTTAGGAAACACCATATATTTT.

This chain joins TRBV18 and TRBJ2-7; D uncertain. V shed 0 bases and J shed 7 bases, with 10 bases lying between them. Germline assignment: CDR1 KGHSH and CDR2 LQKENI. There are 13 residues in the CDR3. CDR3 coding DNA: TGTGCCAGCTCACCACCATCGGGTCGGGAGCAGTACTTC. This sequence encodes CASSPPSGREQYF.

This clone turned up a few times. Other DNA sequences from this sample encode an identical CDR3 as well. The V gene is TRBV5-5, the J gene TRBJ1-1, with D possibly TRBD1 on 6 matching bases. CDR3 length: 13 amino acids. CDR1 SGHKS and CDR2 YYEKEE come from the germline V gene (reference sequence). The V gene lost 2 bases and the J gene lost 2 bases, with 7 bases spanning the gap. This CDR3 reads CASSLQGNTEAFF. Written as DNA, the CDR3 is TGTGCCAGCAGCTTACAGGGTAACACTGAAGCTTTCTTT.

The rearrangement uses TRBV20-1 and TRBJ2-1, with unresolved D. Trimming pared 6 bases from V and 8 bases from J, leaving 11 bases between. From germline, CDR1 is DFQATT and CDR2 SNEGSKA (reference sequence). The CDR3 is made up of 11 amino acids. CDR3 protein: CSATRSHEQFF. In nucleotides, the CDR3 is TGCAGTGCAACGCGAAGCCATGAGCAGTTCTTC.

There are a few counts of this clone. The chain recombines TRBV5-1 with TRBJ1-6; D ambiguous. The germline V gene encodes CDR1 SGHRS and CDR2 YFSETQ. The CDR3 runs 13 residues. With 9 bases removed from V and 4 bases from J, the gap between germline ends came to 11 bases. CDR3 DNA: TGCGCCACGTCGGTCGAATATAATTCACCCCTCCACTTT. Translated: CATSVEYNSPLHF.

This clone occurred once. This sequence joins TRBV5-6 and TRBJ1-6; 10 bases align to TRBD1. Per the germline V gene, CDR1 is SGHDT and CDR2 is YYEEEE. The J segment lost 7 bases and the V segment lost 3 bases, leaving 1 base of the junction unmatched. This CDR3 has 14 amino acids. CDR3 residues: CASSWDRGNSPLHF. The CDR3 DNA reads TGTGCCAGCAGCTGGGACAGGGGAAATTCACCCCTCCACTTT.

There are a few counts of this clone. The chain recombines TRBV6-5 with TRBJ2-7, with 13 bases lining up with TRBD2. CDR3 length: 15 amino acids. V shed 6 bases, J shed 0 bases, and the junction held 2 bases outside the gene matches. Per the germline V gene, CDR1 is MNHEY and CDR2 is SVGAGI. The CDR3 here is CASRGLAGSSYEQYF. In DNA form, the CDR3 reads TGTGCCAGCAGGGGACTAGCGGGAAGCTCCTACGAGCAGTACTTC.

The CDR3 spells CASSTPGGEDTQYF. The DNA of the CDR3 is TGTGCCAGCAGTACACCGGGGGGCGAGGATACGCAGTATTTT. The V and J genes are TRBV28 and TRBJ2-3, with D tentatively TRBD2 (7 bases). Trimming took 5 bases from V and 6 from J, leaving 15 bases between them. The CDR3 covers 14 residues. From germline, CDR1 is MDHEN and CDR2 SYDVKM.

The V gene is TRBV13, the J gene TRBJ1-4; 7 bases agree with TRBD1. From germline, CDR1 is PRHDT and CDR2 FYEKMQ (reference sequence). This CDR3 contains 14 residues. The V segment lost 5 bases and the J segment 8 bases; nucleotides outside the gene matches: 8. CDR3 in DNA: TGTGCCAGCAGCGCAGGGGGAAGGGAGGAAAAACTGTTTTTT. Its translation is CASSAGGREEKLFF. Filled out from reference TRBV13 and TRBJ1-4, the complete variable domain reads AAGVIQSPRHLIKEKRETATLKCYPIPRHDTVYWYQQGPGQDPQFLISFYEKMQSDKGSIPDRFSAQQFSDYHSELNMSSLELGDSALYFCASSAGGREEKLFFGSGTQLSVL.

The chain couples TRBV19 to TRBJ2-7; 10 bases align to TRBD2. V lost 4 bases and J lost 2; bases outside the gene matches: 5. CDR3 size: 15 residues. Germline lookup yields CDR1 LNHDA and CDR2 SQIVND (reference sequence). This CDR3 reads CASSRKAGGAYEQYF. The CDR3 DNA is TGTGCCAGTAGTAGGAAAGCGGGGGGGGCCTACGAGCAGTACTTC.

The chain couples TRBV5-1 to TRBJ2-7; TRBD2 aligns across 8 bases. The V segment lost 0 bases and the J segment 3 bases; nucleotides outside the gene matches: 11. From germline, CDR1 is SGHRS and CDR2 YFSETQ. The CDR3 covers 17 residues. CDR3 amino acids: CASSLEPVRSGSYEQYF. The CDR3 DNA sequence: TGCGCCAGCAGCTTGGAACCCGTGCGCAGCGGGAGCTACGAGCAGTACTTC.

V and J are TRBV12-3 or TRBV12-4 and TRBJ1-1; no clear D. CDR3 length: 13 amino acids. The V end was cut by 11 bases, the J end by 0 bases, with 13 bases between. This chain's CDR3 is CASRPRVNTEAFF. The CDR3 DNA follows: TGTGCCTCCCGTCCCCGGGTGAACACTGAAGCTTTCTTT.

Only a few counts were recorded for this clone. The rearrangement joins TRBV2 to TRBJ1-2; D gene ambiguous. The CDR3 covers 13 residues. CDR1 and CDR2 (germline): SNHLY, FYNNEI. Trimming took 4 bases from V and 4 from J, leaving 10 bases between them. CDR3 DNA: TGTGCCAGCAGTGGCGGGGTTTCCTATGGCTACACCTTC. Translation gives CASSGGVSYGYTF.

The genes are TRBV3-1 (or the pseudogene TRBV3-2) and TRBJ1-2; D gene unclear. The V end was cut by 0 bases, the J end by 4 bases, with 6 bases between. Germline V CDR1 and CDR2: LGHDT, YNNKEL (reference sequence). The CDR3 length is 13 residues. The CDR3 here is CASSQEAVYGYTF. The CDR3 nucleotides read TGTGCCAGCAGCCAAGAAGCGGTCTATGGCTACACCTTC.

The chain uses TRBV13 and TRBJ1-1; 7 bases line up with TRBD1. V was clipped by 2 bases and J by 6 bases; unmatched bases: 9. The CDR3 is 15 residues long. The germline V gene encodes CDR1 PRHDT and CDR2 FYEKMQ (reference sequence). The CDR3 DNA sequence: TGTGCCAGCAGCTTAACGCAGGGGGATAAGGCTGAAGCTTTCTTT. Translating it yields CASSLTQGDKAEAFF.